These 21 T cell receptor beta chains were sequenced from one sample in a study of cytomegalovirus exposure and HLA in healthy donors. The PCR made use of 60 Vbeta and 13 Jbeta primers. Sequencing was performed with immunoSEQ multiplex PCR; in TCRdb, only in-frame clones are kept and a portion is missing. The sample has 55,000 to 85,000 clones. The sample taken for sequencing was PBMCs. These receptors all come from a woman in her twenties or thirties in good health and CMV-seronegative.

The chain uses TRBV5-6 and TRBJ1-1; D is perhaps TRBD1 (6 bases). CDR3 size: 13 residues. V lost 3 bases and J lost 5, with 11 bases in between. The germline CDR1 and CDR2 sequences are SGHDT and YYEEEE. The CDR3 protein is CASSSTGRTEAFF. The CDR3 region has the DNA TGTGCCAGCAGCTCCACAGGGAGAACTGAAGCTTTCTTT.

In the case of this clone: A read error may produce the germline difference seen at one junction end. This rearrangement joins TRBV5-1 to TRBJ2-3; 7 positions agree with TRBD1. The length of the CDR3 is 14 residues. In germline, CDR1 is SGHRS, CDR2 YFSETQ. CDR3: CASSESTGVDKQYF. Here the CDR3 DNA reads TGCGCCAGCAGCGAGAGCACAGGGGTAGATAAGCAGTATTTT. Looking up the rest from reference TRBV5-1 and TRBJ2-3 gives the full variable domain: KAGVTQTPRYLIKTRGQQVTLSCSPISGHRSVSWYQQTPGQGLQFLFEYFSETQRNKGNFPGRFSGRQFSNSRSEMNVSTLELGDSALYLCASSESTGVDKQYFGPGTRLTVL.

The chain employs TRBV2 and TRBJ1-2; TRBD1 matches 9 bases. Germline-derived CDR1 and CDR2 are SNHLY and FYNNEI. The V gene end was trimmed by 6 bases and the J gene end by 1 base; junction bases not matched to a gene: 6. This CDR3 comprises 15 residues. The CDR3 here is CASSQDRGLNYGYTF. The CDR3 DNA reads TGTGCCAGCAGCCAGGACAGGGGTCTTAACTATGGCTACACCTTC.

This rearrangement joins TRBV19 to TRBJ2-3; D gene unclear. Trimming stripped 5 bases from V and 5 bases from J, with 8 bases between. Germline values: CDR1 LNHDA, CDR2 SQIVND (reference sequence). There are 12 residues in the CDR3. CDR3 nucleotides: TGTGCCAGTAGTTCCCCCCTAGATACGCAGTATTTT. Amino acid sequence: CASSSPLDTQYF.

The chain has TRBV11-2 and TRBJ1-4, with TRBD1 matching over 7 bases. Trimming took 4 bases from V and 4 from J; bases not matched to a gene: 9. The CDR3 is 16 amino acids. CDR1 and CDR2 from the germline V gene are SGHAT and FQNNGV. CDR3 DNA: TGTGCCAGCAGCTCTCTCGGGAACAGGGGTAATGAAAAACTGTTTTTT. It codes for CASSSLGNRGNEKLFF.

The genes are TRBV4-1 and TRBJ2-1, with D tentatively TRBD1 (6 bases). Per germline, CDR1 MGHRA and CDR2 YSYEKL. V was trimmed by 1 base and J by 3 bases, leaving 10 bases between them. The CDR3 extends over 15 amino acids. This chain's CDR3 is CASSQGGTLYNEQFF. The CDR3 bases are TGCGCCAGCAGCCAAGGAGGGACACTCTACAATGAGCAGTTCTTC.

CDR3 region: CASSSPQGGVYGYTF. The DNA of the CDR3 is TGTGCCAGCAGCTCTCCCCAGGGTGGGGTCTATGGCTACACCTTC. The V and J genes are TRBV2 and TRBJ1-2; D perhaps matches TRBD1 (5 bases). CDR1 and CDR2 from the germline V gene are SNHLY and FYNNEI. The CDR3 length is 15 residues. V gave up 6 bases and J gave up 4 bases, with 18 bases separating them.

The rearrangement uses TRBV7-6 and TRBJ2-7; the match to TRBD1 covers 10 bases. This CDR3 has 15 amino acids. Germline assignment: CDR1 SGHVS and CDR2 FNYEAQ. V trimming: 5 bases; J trimming: 1 base; junction bases outside the gene matches: 5. For the CDR3, the DNA is TGTGCCAGCAGCCCCGACAGGGGGCAATCCTACGAGCAGTACTTC. Translation: CASSPDRGQSYEQYF.

This chain links TRBV4-2 with TRBJ2-5; 11 bases line up with TRBD2. Germline trimming cut 1 base from V and 7 bases from J; bases unmatched to any gene: 2. Germline CDR1 LGHNA, CDR2 YNFKEQ. The CDR3 sequence is 14 residues long. The CDR3 protein is CASSQVLAGGTQYF. The DNA for the CDR3 is TGTGCCAGCAGCCAAGTCCTAGCGGGAGGGACCCAGTACTTC.

This rearrangement joins TRBV19 to TRBJ1-5; D unresolved. Germline CDR1 LNHDA, CDR2 SQIVND (reference sequence). This CDR3 spans 12 amino acids. Trimming pared 6 bases from V and 7 bases from J, leaving 10 bases between. Here the CDR3 DNA reads TGTGCCAGTAGCCTCCTTAGACAGCCCCAGCATTTT. Its protein product is CASSLLRQPQHF.

The chain combines TRBV28 with TRBJ1-4, with 8 bases fitting TRBD1. The V segment lost 4 bases and the J segment 0 bases; nucleotides outside the gene matches: 7. The CDR3 extends over 17 amino acids. Germline CDR1 MDHEN, CDR2 SYDVKM. The CDR3 sequence is CASSSTGGPATNEKLFF. For the CDR3, the DNA is TGTGCCAGCAGTTCAACAGGGGGGCCTGCAACTAATGAAAAACTGTTTTTT.

The rearrangement links TRBV7-9 to TRBJ2-5, with D perhaps matching TRBD2 (6 bases). V dropped 1 base and J dropped 5 bases, with 11 bases sitting between them. Germline values: CDR1 SEHNR, CDR2 FQNEAQ (reference sequence). This CDR3 contains 14 residues. DNA for the CDR3: TGTGCCAGCAGCTTAGGGAGGGGTAGGGAGACCCAGTACTTC. Translation gives CASSLGRGRETQYF.

The chain uses TRBV27 and TRBJ1-2; TRBD1 is a possible D gene (6 bases). Germline V gives CDR1 MNHEY, CDR2 SMNVEV (reference sequence). The CDR3 length is 15 residues. V was cut by 4 bases and J by 2 bases, with 14 bases left in between. CDR3 coding DNA: TGTGCCAGCAGTTCGGTCGGGGGGCGCAACTATGGCTACACCTTC. Amino acid sequence: CASSSVGGRNYGYTF.

V is TRBV1 and J is TRBJ2-7; TRBD1, the table's D call, lacks a check against the DNA. TRBV1 is recorded as a pseudogene. The length of the CDR3 is 19 residues. The CDR3 reads CTSSQDGTGDSRTSYEQYF. CDR3 bases: TGCACCAGCAGCCAAGATGGGACAGGGGACTCCAGGACCTCCTACGAGCAGTACTTC.

The chain employs TRBV2 and TRBJ2-2, with TRBD1 identical over 9 bases. CDR3 size: 15 residues. Germline CDR1 and CDR2: SNHLY and FYNNEI. The V gene end was trimmed by 5 bases and the J gene end by 6 bases; junction bases not matched to a gene: 7. The CDR3 region is CASSNRGLLAGELFF. The DNA for the CDR3 is TGTGCCAGCAGTAACAGGGGGCTCCTCGCCGGGGAGCTGTTTTTT.

The V and J genes are TRBV19 and TRBJ1-5, with a possible D match to TRBD1 (5 bases). The CDR3 length is 17 residues. Trimming left V 4 bases short and J 5 bases short, with 21 bases between. Germline lookup yields CDR1 LNHDA and CDR2 SQIVND (reference sequence). The CDR3 DNA follows: TGTGCCAGTAGTAACCCCACCTCGGGGGTTCACTATCAGCCCCAGCATTTT. Protein sequence: CASSNPTSGVHYQPQHF.

The chain recombines TRBV6-1 with TRBJ1-5, with D possibly being TRBD1 (5 bases). Germline CDR1 is MNHNS and CDR2 is SASEGT. The CDR3 has 15 residues. The V and J ends lost 1 base and 4 bases respectively, with 11 bases between them. In nucleotides, the CDR3 is TGTGCCAGCAGTGAAGATCCAGGGTGGAATCAGCCCCAGCATTTT. As protein: CASSEDPGWNQPQHF.

The chain employs TRBV27 and TRBJ1-2; D gene uncertain. CDR1 MNHEY and CDR2 SMNVEV come from the germline V gene (reference sequence). V lost 6 bases, J lost 4 bases, and 15 bases lay in between. The CDR3 has 14 residues. The CDR3 is CASRGREEVYGYTF. DNA for the CDR3: TGTGCCAGCAGAGGGAGGGAGGAAGTCTATGGCTACACCTTC.

The rearrangement uses TRBV9 and TRBJ1-3; the D gene is possibly TRBD1 (5 bases). CDR1 is SGDLS and CDR2 is YYNGEE in the germline V gene. V lost 0 bases, J lost 4 bases, and 11 bases lay in between. The CDR3 consists of 15 residues. The chain's CDR3 is CASSVGGANGNTIYF. CDR3 sequence (DNA): TGTGCCAGCAGCGTAGGTGGGGCAAACGGAAACACCATATATTTT.

The V call is TRBV28, the J call TRBJ2-7; TRBD1 matches at 7 bases. With V trimmed by 0 bases and J by 4 bases, 6 bases remained unmatched. The V gene's germline CDR1 is MDHEN and CDR2 SYDVKM. The length of the CDR3 is 15 residues. This CDR3 is CASSLWGRGSYEQYF. In DNA form, the CDR3 reads TGTGCCAGCAGTTTATGGGGCAGGGGGAGTTACGAGCAGTACTTC.

Regarding this clone: The identical CDR3 is also encoded by other nucleotide sequences in the sample. The chain combines TRBV11-2 with TRBJ2-7; no reliable D call. The germline V gene has CDR1 SGHAT and CDR2 FQNNGV. The CDR3 runs 12 residues. Trimming stripped 4 bases from V and 3 bases from J, with 7 bases between. The DNA for the CDR3 is TGTGCCAGCAGCTCGTCGGGCTACGAGCAGTACTTC. Protein sequence: CASSSSGYEQYF.